The 22 T cell receptor beta chains listed next were all sequenced from one sample in a study of blood T cells in healthy people across ages. The authors ran a second PCR of about 6 to 11 cycles using a sample-barcoded 5' primer and a J-beta primer mix. TCRdb processed the 5' RACE reads anew with MiXCR; each CDR3 protein has one entry. This sample has under 850,000 distinct CDR3 sequences, with around 34% found just once. The sequenced material came from blood. These receptor sequences come from a man aged 18 to 30 in good health.

This clonotype showed up just a few times. V gene TRBV20-1 combines with J gene TRBJ2-1, with D perhaps TRBD2 (6 bases). This CDR3 is built from 14 residues. Germline-derived CDR1 and CDR2 are DFQATT and SNEGSKA (reference sequence). V lost 6 bases, J lost 8 bases, and 20 bases lay in between. Here the CDR3 reads CSAPPRGFGYEQFF. The CDR3 DNA sequence: TGCAGTGCCCCCCCCCGGGGGTTTGGGTATGAGCAGTTCTTC.

This clonotype was picked up many times. The chain recombines TRBV12-3 or TRBV12-4 with TRBJ1-2; tentatively, D is TRBD1 (5 bases). V lost 6 bases, J lost 0 bases, and 8 bases lay in between. The CDR3 has 13 residues. In nucleotides, the CDR3 is TGTGCCAGCAGGCGGGGCCCTAACTATGGCTACACCTTC. Amino acid sequence: CASRRGPNYGYTF.

This clonotype was picked up a small number of times. This sequence joins TRBV7-8 and TRBJ2-5; no firm D call. The germline gives CDR1 SGHVS, CDR2 FQNEAQ. The V gene lost 2 bases and the J gene lost 5 bases, with 6 bases spanning the gap. The CDR3 is 12 residues long. CDR3 nucleotides: TGTGCCAGCAGCTTATTTGATGAGACCCAGTACTTC. Amino acid sequence: CASSLFDETQYF.

This clonotype was found a few times. This rearrangement joins TRBV10-3 to TRBJ1-5; 9 nucleotides agree with TRBD1. The CDR3 runs 13 residues. Germline V gives CDR1 ENHRY, CDR2 SYGVKD. V gave up 9 bases and J gave up 4 bases; unmatched junction bases: 4. As DNA, the CDR3 is TGTGCCATGGGGACAGGGACAAATCAGCCCCAGCATTTT. Translating it yields CAMGTGTNQPQHF.

In this sample, this clonotype turned up many times. This chain joins TRBV7-2 and TRBJ2-3; weak D call: TRBD2 (6 bases). Deletions cut 5 bases from V and 3 bases from J, with 12 bases between. This CDR3 spans 14 amino acids. Germline V gene sequence: CDR1 SGHTA, CDR2 FQGNSA. CDR3 nucleotides: TGTGCCAGCAGCCGGTCGAGCGGGACAGATACGCAGTATTTT. Translation gives CASSRSSGTDTQYF.

This clonotype was detected many times. This chain joins TRBV11-2 and TRBJ2-5; 7 bases map to TRBD2. The CDR3 is 16 amino acids. Germline V gene data show CDR1 as SGHAT and CDR2 as FQNNGV. The junction had 6 bases not matched to a gene; V was cut back by 1 base and J by 1 base. The CDR3 loop reads CASSLGRDYVQETQYF. The CDR3 DNA is TGTGCCAGCAGCTTAGGAAGGGACTACGTCCAAGAGACCCAGTACTTC.

Only a few counts were recorded for this clonotype. The V call is TRBV4-1, the J call TRBJ1-2; D is unclear. Deletions cut 5 bases from V and 8 bases from J, with 18 bases between. CDR3 size: 14 residues. Germline CDR1 reads MGHRA; CDR2 reads YSYEKL. CDR3: CASSGTFAPRGYTF. In DNA, the CDR3 is TGCGCCAGCAGCGGCACATTTGCCCCACGCGGCTACACCTTC.

This clonotype occurred a few times. The rearrangement links TRBV4-2 to TRBJ1-5; no clear D. This CDR3 region has 13 residues. CDR1 and CDR2 from the germline V gene are LGHNA and YNFKEQ. Deletions cut 0 bases from V and 5 bases from J, with 5 bases between. The CDR3 DNA follows: TGTGCCAGCAGCCAAGATATCTATCAGCCCCAGCATTTT. As protein: CASSQDIYQPQHF.

A remark on this clonotype: Germline and junction disagree at one end, which may indicate a read error. The chain couples TRBV20-1 to TRBJ2-2, with 9 nucleotides matching TRBD2. The length of the CDR3 is 14 residues. Looked up from germline, CDR1 is DFQATT and CDR2 is SNEGSKA (reference sequence). CDR3 in DNA: TGCAGTGCTGGAGAAGCGGGGGGAACCGGGGAGCTGTTTTTT. It yields the protein CSAGEAGGTGELFF.

The chain uses TRBV20-1 and TRBJ2-3; TRBD2 aligns across 9 bases. This CDR3 has 16 amino acids. Germline lookup yields CDR1 DFQATT and CDR2 SNEGSKA (reference sequence). V lost 0 bases and J lost 2; bases outside the gene matches: 6. The CDR3, as DNA: TGCAGTGCTAGAGATGGACAGCGGGAGGCCACAGATACGCAGTATTTT. This translates into CSARDGQREATDTQYF.

On this clonotype: This may be a read error: a much more frequent sequence differs by one nucleotide. This chain links TRBV12-3 or TRBV12-4 with TRBJ2-7, with TRBD1 identical over 7 bases. The CDR3 totals 15 residues. J lost 6 bases, V lost 5 bases, and 13 bases had no gene match. The CDR3 loop reads CASSLQGLGTCEQYF. The CDR3 bases are TGTGCCAGCAGTCTACAGGGGCTGGGAACCTGCGAGCAGTACTTC.

The sample holds many counts of this clonotype. The chain has TRBV27 and TRBJ1-2; 10 bases fit TRBD1. CDR1 is MNHEY and CDR2 is SMNVEV in the germline V gene (reference sequence). Trimming at V came to 10 bases and at J to 8 bases, leaving 7 bases not matched to a gene. The CDR3 has 12 residues. CDR3 protein: CANSQTGGGYTF. The CDR3 DNA sequence: TGTGCCAACAGCCAGACAGGGGGCGGCTACACCTTC.

This clonotype was recorded only once. A much larger clonotype is one base distant, so this may be a read error. This rearrangement joins TRBV12-3 or TRBV12-4 to TRBJ1-5, with D unresolved. V lost 7 bases, J lost 6 bases, and 10 bases lay in between. The CDR3 is 12 residues long. The CDR3 loop is CASIFLGQPQHF. CDR3 coding DNA: TGTGCCAGCATTTTCTTGGGTCAGCCCCAGCATTTT.

With regard to this clonotype: An end of the junction differs from the germline gene, which may be a read error. The chain recombines TRBV29-1 with TRBJ2-1, with 7 bases fitting TRBD2. Germline-derived CDR1 and CDR2 are SQVTM and ANQGSEA. The CDR3 covers 16 residues. CDR3 residues: CGVEEWGEGRGGGQFF. In nucleotides, the CDR3 is TGCGGCGTTGAAGAATGGGGAGAAGGGAGGGGAGGAGGGCAGTTCTTC.

This clonotype was picked up a small number of times. The V and J genes are TRBV4-3 and TRBJ2-1; D unclear. CDR3 length: 15 residues. Trimming removed 2 bases from V and 4 bases from J, with 12 bases in between. Germline values: CDR1 LGHNA, CDR2 YSLEER. The CDR3 bases are TGCGCCAGCAGCCAAACTTCATTAGGTTACAATGAGCAGTTCTTC. Protein sequence: CASSQTSLGYNEQFF.

The rearrangement links TRBV7-2 to TRBJ2-7, with TRBD2 matching 14 bases. The J call is in doubt because the DNA end fits TRBJ2-5 better. This CDR3 has 16 amino acids. CDR1 SGHTA and CDR2 FQGNSA come from the germline V gene. CDR3 in amino acids: CASSPQTSGGVETQYF. The CDR3 bases are TGTGCCAGCAGCCCCCAGACTAGCGGGGGGGTAGAGACCCAGTACTTC.

This clonotype appeared a few times. This chain links TRBV5-1 with TRBJ1-1; 8 nucleotides match TRBD1. The CDR3 runs to 16 residues. Germline loops: CDR1 SGHRS, CDR2 YFSETQ. The V gene end was trimmed by 0 bases and the J gene end by 1 base; junction bases not matched to a gene: 5. The CDR3: CASSLALTGGNTEAFF. The CDR3, as DNA: TGCGCCAGCAGCTTGGCCCTAACAGGGGGGAACACTGAAGCTTTCTTT.

This clonotype appeared once. The chain uses TRBV5-1 and TRBJ2-5; weak D call: TRBD2 (6 bases). TRBJ2-7 matches the DNA end more closely, so the J call is doubtful. The CDR3 extends over 14 amino acids. In germline, CDR1 is SGHRS, CDR2 YFSETQ. CDR3 sequence reads: CASSLVAATYEQYF. For the CDR3, the DNA is TGCGCCAGCAGCTTGGTAGCGGCAACCTACGAGCAGTACTTC.

This clonotype was recorded many times. The gene calls are TRBV4-3 and TRBJ2-1; maybe TRBD2 (5 bases). Germline assignment: CDR1 LGHNA and CDR2 YSLEER. V lost 0 bases and J lost 7, with 13 bases in between. This CDR3 has 15 residues. CDR3 residues: CASSQDGGQMNEQFF. The CDR3 DNA is TGCGCCAGCAGCCAAGATGGAGGCCAGATGAATGAGCAGTTCTTC.

V and J are TRBV9 and TRBJ1-3; D is perhaps TRBD1 (6 bases). V shed 3 bases and J shed 4 bases, with 14 bases lying between them. Germline V gives CDR1 SGDLS, CDR2 YYNGEE. CDR3 length: 15 amino acids. CDR3 region: CASSASGASGNTIYF. In DNA, the CDR3 is TGTGCCAGCAGCGCCTCAGGGGCCTCAGGAAACACCATATATTTT.

The gene calls are TRBV30 and TRBJ1-2; 8 bases match TRBD1. Per germline, CDR1 GTSNPN and CDR2 SVGIG (reference sequence). The V and J ends lost 4 bases and 3 bases, in that order; junction bases with no gene match: 4. The length of the CDR3 is 13 residues. CDR3 protein: CAWTGGRDYGYTF. CDR3 DNA: TGTGCCTGGACAGGGGGCAGGGACTATGGCTACACCTTC.

This chain uses TRBV5-6 with TRBJ2-7; 7 bases align to TRBD1. Germline values: CDR1 SGHDT, CDR2 YYEEEE. This CDR3 contains 14 residues. After removal of 4 bases from V and 4 bases from J, the junction contained 8 bases not matched to a gene. The CDR3: CASSVQGFSYEQYF. The CDR3 DNA is TGTGCCAGCAGCGTACAGGGGTTCTCGTACGAGCAGTACTTC.